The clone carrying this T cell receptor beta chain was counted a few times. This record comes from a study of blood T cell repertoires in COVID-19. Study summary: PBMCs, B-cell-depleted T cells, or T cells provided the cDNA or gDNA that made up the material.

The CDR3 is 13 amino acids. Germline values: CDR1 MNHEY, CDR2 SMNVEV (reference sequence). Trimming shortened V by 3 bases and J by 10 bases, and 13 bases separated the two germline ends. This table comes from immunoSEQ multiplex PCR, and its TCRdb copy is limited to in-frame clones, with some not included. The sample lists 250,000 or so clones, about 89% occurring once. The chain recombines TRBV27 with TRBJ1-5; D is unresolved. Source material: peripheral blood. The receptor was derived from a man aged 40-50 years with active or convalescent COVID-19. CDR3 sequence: CASSLGSGGPQHF. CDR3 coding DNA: TGTGCCAGCAGTTTGGGAAGCGGAGGACCCCAGCATTTT.